This T cell receptor (beta chain) was captured in a study of CD8+ T cells in alopecia areata. Study context: Patients took tofacitinib for 6 to 18 months, followed by 6 drug-free months.

General study results and limits: Lesional scalp exceeded normal scalp in clonality, especially in alopecia totalis/universalis.

The V and J ends lost 3 bases and 2 bases, in that order; junction bases with no gene match: 10. The CDR3 loop spans 17 amino acids. This clone was observed a single time. Its antigen is unidentified. The sequencing template was cDNA reverse transcribed from extracted RNA. Using immunoSEQ multiplex PCR, the repertoire was profiled, and TCRdb retains in-frame clones only, with some absent. The sample yields some 44,000 clones, about nine tenths seen once. Treatment given: oral pan-JAK inhibitor, 5-10 mg twice daily. The investigators collected lesional scalp punch biopsies and peripheral blood from alopecia areata patients.

This chain links TRBV23-1 with TRBJ2-5; 9 bases line up with TRBD2. TRBV23-1 is an open reading frame whose function is uncertain. The clonotype originates from a human donor with alopecia areata. The sequenced sample was CD8+ T cells sorted from blood, obtained at week 24, from a patient treated with tofacitinib. CDR3 nucleotides: TGCGCCAGCAGTCACCCGGGCGGCGGGGGGGCACAAGAGACCCAGTACTTC. Translation: CASSHPGGGGAQETQYF.